These 27 T cell receptor beta chains were sequenced from one sample in a study of memory CD4+ T cells and cytomegalovirus serostatus. The sort gate was single viable CD3+CD4+CD8-CD45RO+ cells for memory CD4+ T cells. TCRdb's copy holds only in-frame clones and misses some; the assay was immunoSEQ multiplex PCR. The top ten hold roughly 3% of the sample, which has 50,000 to 65,000 clones, over 65% seen once. The material sequenced was memory CD4+ T cells from blood. The receptors originated from an adult in good health and CMV-seropositive.

The V call is TRBV7-8, the J call TRBJ2-1; TRBD1 matches 7 bases. The germline CDR1 and CDR2 sequences are SGHVS and FQNEAQ. V gave up 1 base and J gave up 7 bases; unmatched junction bases: 1. The CDR3 extends over 13 amino acids. The CDR3 protein is CASSLGTGNEQFF. The CDR3 DNA sequence: TGTGCCAGCAGCTTAGGGACAGGTAATGAGCAGTTCTTC.

This sequence joins TRBV28 and TRBJ1-1; a weak D match, TRBD1 (5 bases). CDR1 and CDR2 (germline): MDHEN, SYDVKM. V gave up 5 bases and J gave up 6 bases, with 16 bases separating them. This CDR3 spans 14 amino acids. The CDR3 coding sequence is TGTGCCAGCAGTCCCCCTCAAGGGGCAGCTGAAGCTTTCTTT. As protein: CASSPPQGAAEAFF.

There are a few counts of this clone. The chain recombines TRBV7-2 with TRBJ1-5; D not resolved. Per the germline V gene, CDR1 is SGHTA and CDR2 is FQGNSA. This CDR3 contains 13 residues. Between the trimmed V and J ends, which lost 4 bases and 4 bases, there was a span of 8 bases. CDR3 coding DNA: TGTGCCAGCAGCTCTATCGGAAATCAGCCCCAGCATTTT. Translation: CASSSIGNQPQHF.

The chain links TRBV5-6 to TRBJ1-5; D remains ambiguous. Per germline, CDR1 SGHDT and CDR2 YYEEEE. The length of the CDR3 is 13 residues. The V gene lost 8 bases and the J gene lost 5 bases, with 14 bases spanning the gap. The CDR3 DNA is TGTGCCAGGGGCCCTCCGGGCTATCAGCCCCAGCATTTT. This encodes CARGPPGYQPQHF.

The chain joins TRBV2 to TRBJ2-5, with 15 nucleotides matching TRBD2. CDR1 is SNHLY and CDR2 is FYNNEI in the germline V gene. Losses at the gene ends were 5 bases for V and 3 bases for J; bases not matched to a gene: 16. This CDR3 is built from 20 residues. Here the CDR3 DNA reads TGTGCCAGCAGTCAAGGATATTGGACTAGCGGGAGGGCCCTCGAAGAGACCCAGTACTTC. Protein: CASSQGYWTSGRALEETQYF. The full variable domain, completed using reference TRBV2 and TRBJ2-5, is EPEVTQTPSHQVTQMGQEVILRCVPISNHLYFYWYRQILGQKVEFLVSFYNNEISEKSEIFDDQFSVERPDGSNFTLKIRSTKLEDSAMYFCASSQGYWTSGRALEETQYFGPGTRLLVL.

The chain is built from TRBV10-3 and TRBJ2-1; 8 bases are a match to TRBD2. V shed 7 bases, J shed 9 bases, and the junction held 5 bases outside the gene matches. The CDR3 loop spans 12 amino acids. Per germline, CDR1 ENHRY and CDR2 SYGVKD. The CDR3 region has the DNA TGTGCCATCACAGGGACTAGTAGTGAGCAGTTCTTC. This sequence encodes CAITGTSSEQFF.

The chain couples TRBV11-3 to TRBJ2-4, with D perhaps TRBD2 (6 bases). This CDR3 is 14 amino acids long. The V end lost 1 base, the J end lost 9 bases, and 13 bases lay between the germline ends. In germline, CDR1 is SGHNT, CDR2 YENEEA. This CDR3 is CASSLAGGERIQYF. The CDR3 nucleotides read TGTGCCAGCAGCTTAGCAGGCGGGGAGCGCATTCAGTACTTC.

In its sample, this clone was seen a few times. The V call is TRBV11-1, the J call TRBJ1-1; perhaps TRBD1 as D (6 bases). Per germline, CDR1 SGHAT and CDR2 FQDESV (reference sequence). Trimming pared 8 bases from V and 2 bases from J, leaving 15 bases between. The CDR3 extends over 14 amino acids. The CDR3 nucleotides are TGTGCCAGCGGTCGAGGACAGACCAACACTGAAGCTTTCTTT. Translating it yields CASGRGQTNTEAFF.

The rearrangement links TRBV19 to TRBJ1-1, with 10 bases lining up with TRBD1. Looked up from germline, CDR1 is LNHDA and CDR2 is SQIVND (reference sequence). The CDR3 length is 17 residues. Trimming removed 5 bases from V and 1 base from J; junction bases left unmatched: 10. CDR3 amino acids: CASSERGTGATNTEAFF. CDR3 nucleotide sequence: TGTGCCAGTAGTGAAAGAGGGACAGGGGCTACGAACACTGAAGCTTTCTTT.

In this sample, this clone turned up a few times. J is TRBJ1-1 and V is TRBV18; TRBD1 might be the D (6 bases). Germline V lookup: CDR1 KGHSH, CDR2 LQKENI. CDR3 length: 13 amino acids. Trimming took 8 bases from V and 1 from J, leaving 11 bases between them. CDR3 nucleotide sequence: TGTGCCAGCGCTCCGGGACAGAACACTGAAGCTTTCTTT. This sequence encodes CASAPGQNTEAFF.

This clone has just a few counts. The rearrangement joins TRBV19 to TRBJ2-3, with 7 positions matching TRBD2. The CDR3 has 14 residues. The V segment lost 8 bases and the J segment 1 base; nucleotides outside the gene matches: 6. The germline gives CDR1 LNHDA, CDR2 SQIVND (reference sequence). CDR3 loop: CASSPGLRTDTQYF. CDR3 coding DNA: TGTGCCAGTTCCCCGGGACTACGCACAGATACGCAGTATTTT.

This rearrangement joins TRBV27 to TRBJ1-1, with a weak D call TRBD1 (5 bases). The germline CDR1 and CDR2 sequences are MNHEY and SMNVEV (reference sequence). This CDR3 spans 14 amino acids. Trimming took off 7 bases at V and 2 bases at J, with 14 bases between the two ends. CDR3: CASNQWGDNTEAFF. Here the CDR3 DNA reads TGTGCCAGCAACCAATGGGGGGACAACACTGAAGCTTTCTTT.

This clone showed up just a few times. The chain couples TRBV6-6 to TRBJ1-4; possible D gene TRBD1, 6 bases. The CDR3 has 14 residues. Trimming pared 7 bases from V and 5 bases from J, leaving 14 bases between. CDR1 is MNHNY, CDR2 SVGAGI, per germline (reference sequence). Here the CDR3 DNA reads TGTGCCAGCACCAAACGGACAGCAAATGAAAAACTGTTTTTT. Encoded protein: CASTKRTANEKLFF.

The chain employs TRBV30 and TRBJ1-1; D unresolved. Germline V lookup: CDR1 GTSNPN, CDR2 SVGIG (reference sequence). This CDR3 is 11 amino acids long. V lost 5 bases and J lost 3, with 7 bases in between. This CDR3 reads CAWGRDTEAFF. The DNA of the CDR3 is TGTGCCTGGGGCAGAGACACTGAAGCTTTCTTT. The full variable domain, completed using reference TRBV30 and TRBJ1-1, is SQTIHQWPATLVQPVGSPLSLECTVEGTSNPNLYWYRQAAGRGLQLLFYSVGIGQISSEVPQNLSASRPQDRQFILSSKKLLLSDSGFYLCAWGRDTEAFFGQGTRLTVV.

The rearrangement links TRBV28 to TRBJ2-1; D possibly corresponds to TRBD1 (6 bases). V was pared by 3 bases and J by 4 bases, with 10 bases between. This CDR3 spans 14 amino acids. Germline values: CDR1 MDHEN, CDR2 SYDVKM. DNA of the CDR3: TGTGCCAGCAGTTTTAGAGGGGGTTACAATGAGCAGTTCTTC. As protein: CASSFRGGYNEQFF.

This clone showed up just once. The chain has TRBV7-2 and TRBJ2-7; D unresolved. CDR1 and CDR2 (germline): SGHTA, FQGNSA. Trimming took 3 bases from V and 6 from J, leaving 12 bases between them. This CDR3 contains 13 residues. The CDR3 here is CASSFSGLGEQYF. CDR3 DNA: TGTGCCAGCAGCTTTTCCGGCCTGGGCGAGCAGTACTTC.

V and J are TRBV11-2 and TRBJ2-7; a possible D gene is TRBD2 (6 bases). V lost 5 bases and J lost 11, with 25 bases in between. Germline V CDR1 and CDR2: SGHAT, FQNNGV. This CDR3 comprises 15 residues. CDR3 coding DNA: TGTGCCAGCAGCCCAGGTAGCGGAGGGCCCCTCGGGGAGTACGTC. This codes for CASSPGSGGPLGEYV.

The gene calls are TRBV18 and TRBJ2-1; 8 bases align to TRBD2. The V segment lost 3 bases and the J segment 11 bases; nucleotides outside the gene matches: 9. In germline, CDR1 is KGHSH, CDR2 LQKENI. The CDR3 runs to 14 residues. The CDR3 DNA sequence: TGTGCCAGCTCACCTGGGCGGGAGGTAGCCAAGCAGTTCTTC. The encoded protein is CASSPGREVAKQFF.

By sample share, this clone is medium-sized (0.01 to 0.1%). The J gene is TRBJ1-2, the V gene TRBV19, with D perhaps TRBD1 (5 bases). Germline CDR1 is LNHDA and CDR2 is SQIVND (reference sequence). The CDR3 sequence is 15 residues long. Deletions cut 4 bases from V and 8 bases from J, with 20 bases between. CDR3 nucleotides: TGTGCCAGTAGTACACGACAGTCTCCCTCGTCCGGCTACACCTTC. This gives the protein CASSTRQSPSSGYTF. The full variable domain, in which reference TRBV19 and TRBJ1-2 provide the parts outside the CDR3, is DGGITQSPKYLFRKEGQNVTLSCEQNLNHDAMYWYRQDPGQGLRLIYYSQIVNDFQKGDIAEGYSVSREKKESFPLTVTSAQKNPTAFYLCASSTRQSPSSGYTFGSGTRLTVV.

This rearrangement joins TRBV19 to TRBJ1-2, with D perhaps matching TRBD1 (5 bases). The CDR3 sequence is 17 residues long. Germline V gene lookup returns CDR1 LNHDA and CDR2 SQIVND (reference sequence). The V and J ends lost 3 bases and 1 base respectively, with 18 bases between them. CDR3 sequence reads: CASSIPFGGRGNYGYTF. The CDR3 nucleotides are TGTGCCAGTAGTATCCCCTTCGGGGGGAGGGGTAACTATGGCTACACCTTC.

The J gene is TRBJ1-3, the V gene TRBV5-6, with a weak D call TRBD1 (6 bases). The CDR3 has 15 amino acids. Between the trimmed V and J ends, which lost 2 bases and 1 base, there was a span of 10 bases. CDR1 is SGHDT and CDR2 is YYEEEE in the germline V gene. The CDR3 region has the DNA TGTGCCAGCAGCTTCCGGGGGGCGTCTGGAAACACCATATATTTT. Translating it yields CASSFRGASGNTIYF. Full variable domain (rest looked up from reference TRBV5-6 and TRBJ1-3): DAGVTQSPTHLIKTRGQQVTLRCSPKSGHDTVSWYQQALGQGPQFIFQYYEEEERQRGNFPDRFSGHQFPNYSSELNVNALLLGDSALYLCASSFRGASGNTIYFGEGSWLTVV.

The CDR3 protein is CASSLGPGDNYEQYF. The DNA for the CDR3 is TGCGCCAGCAGCTTGGGGCCGGGGGATAACTACGAGCAGTACTTC. The chain employs TRBV5-1 and TRBJ2-7, with a possible D match to TRBD2 (6 bases). Germline CDR1 and CDR2: SGHRS and YFSETQ. The CDR3 extends over 15 amino acids. Between the trimmed V and J ends, which lost 0 bases and 3 bases, there was a span of 13 bases.

The V gene is TRBV11-3, the J gene TRBJ1-4; a possible D gene is TRBD1 (5 bases). V was clipped by 2 bases and J by 5 bases, with 18 bases between them. The CDR3 has 17 amino acids. Germline values: CDR1 SGHNT, CDR2 YENEEA. The CDR3 bases are TGTGCCAGCAGCTTATCGAGTGGGCAAGGGGTAAATGAAAAACTGTTTTTT. It yields the protein CASSLSSGQGVNEKLFF. The full variable domain, its missing parts supplied by reference TRBV11-3 and TRBJ1-4, is EAGVVQSPRYKIIEKKQPVAFWCNPISGHNTLYWYLQNLGQGPELLIRYENEEAVDDSQLPKDRFSAERLKGVDSTLKIQPAELGDSAVYLCASSLSSGQGVNEKLFFGSGTQLSVL.

The chain joins TRBV28 to TRBJ2-2, with no clear D. The germline V and J ends were trimmed by 8 bases and 0 bases, with 7 bases remaining between them. Per the germline V gene, CDR1 is MDHEN and CDR2 is SYDVKM. This CDR3 is built from 13 residues. The DNA of the CDR3 is TGTGCCAGCGGGCTTCCGAACACCGGGGAGCTGTTTTTT. Translated, it gives CASGLPNTGELFF. The full variable domain, its missing parts supplied by reference TRBV28 and TRBJ2-2, is DVKVTQSSRYLVKRTGEKVFLECVQDMDHENMFWYRQDPGLGLRLIYFSYDVKMKEKGDIPEGYSVSREKKERFSLILESASTNQTSMYLCASGLPNTGELFFGEGSRLTVL.

The chain joins TRBV5-8 to TRBJ2-3; 9 bases map to TRBD2. The V segment lost 0 bases and the J segment 0 bases; nucleotides outside the gene matches: 8. Germline lookup yields CDR1 SGHTS and CDR2 YDEGEE. The CDR3 sequence is 18 residues long. CDR3 amino acids: CASSLGLAVPTSTDTQYF. The CDR3, as DNA: TGTGCCAGCAGCTTGGGACTAGCGGTTCCTACTAGCACAGATACGCAGTATTTT.

This clone was recorded a few times. J is TRBJ2-3 and V is TRBV28; 13 bases are a match to TRBD2. This CDR3 has 16 residues. Germline loops: CDR1 MDHEN, CDR2 SYDVKM. V lost 2 bases, J lost 11 bases, and 10 bases stayed unmatched. Here the CDR3 DNA reads TGTGCCAGCAGTTTAGGTGGCGGGACTAGCGGGATACGGCAGTATTTT. Protein product: CASSLGGGTSGIRQYF.

This clone was seen a handful of times. The rearrangement links TRBV30 to TRBJ2-2; 12 nucleotides agree with TRBD2. This CDR3 is 17 amino acids long. The trim removed 1 base at V and 4 bases at J, leaving 7 bases unmatched. Germline CDR1 and CDR2: GTSNPN and SVGIG (reference sequence). Here the CDR3 DNA reads TGTGCCTGGAGTGAAACTAGCGGGAGGAGGTTCACCGGGGAGCTGTTTTTT. Residues: CAWSETSGRRFTGELFF.